Included here is one TCR beta chain sequence, with context. The table came from immunoSEQ multiplex PCR; TCRdb's copy has only in-frame clones and leaves some out. Counted here are around 250,000 clones, approximately 89% occurring once; the ten biggest clones make up roughly 2.9%. The CDR3 totals 16 residues. Germline V gene sequence: CDR1 MNHNS, CDR2 SASEGT. V gave up 4 bases and J gave up 1 base; unmatched junction bases: 10. This specimen belongs to a study of blood T cell repertoires in COVID-19. The source of this sequence is a man aged 35-49 years who had been exposed to COVID-19. The chain has TRBV6-1 and TRBJ2-7; 7 nucleotides line up with TRBD2. What was sequenced was PBMCs or T cells enriched from blood (not recorded which). The CDR3 bases are TGTGCCAGCAGTGCCCGCCGACTAGCCAATTCCTACGAGCAGTACTTC. Its protein product is CASSARRLANSYEQYF.